The next 16 T cell receptor beta chains were all read from a single sample in a study of Ad26.COV2.S vaccination and SARS-CoV-2 variants. Assay: immunoSEQ multiplex PCR; the TCRdb copy retains only in-frame clones and omits some. The sample consists of approximately 300,000 clones, over 80% of them appearing once. The treatment was: about 20 received Ad26.COV2.S at low or high dose, single or two shots; roughly five received placebo; per-sample allocation not given. Samples were taken on day 63 after the first vaccine or placebo injection. The source was peripheral blood, collected in a trial of Ad26.COV2.S vaccine versus placebo. Receptor source: a person aged 18-60 years who received the Ad26.COV2.S COVID-19 vaccine or a placebo.

This sequence joins TRBV7-3 and TRBJ2-3; D is unclear. Trimming cost V 5 bases and J 3 bases, with 9 bases left between them. Per the germline V gene, CDR1 is SGHTA and CDR2 is FQGTGA. The CDR3 covers 13 residues. CDR3 in DNA: TGTGCCAGCAGCGCGACAAGAACAGATACGCAGTATTTT. Translation: CASSATRTDTQYF. Variable domain in full (rest from reference TRBV7-3 and TRBJ2-3): GAGVSQTPSNKVTEKGKYVELRCDPISGHTALYWYRQSLGQGPEFLIYFQGTGAADDSGLPNDRFFAVRPEGSVSTLKIQRTERGDSAVYLCASSATRTDTQYFGPGTRLTVL.

The gene calls are TRBV6-6 and TRBJ1-1, with TRBD1 as a possible D gene (5 bases). V was pared by 2 bases and J by 5 bases, with 9 bases between. The CDR3 is 13 amino acids. Germline lookup yields CDR1 MNHNY and CDR2 SVGAGI (reference sequence). CDR3 residues: CASSYGARTEAFF. The CDR3 region has the DNA TGTGCCAGCAGTTACGGGGCTCGGACTGAAGCTTTCTTT.

The gene calls are TRBV19 and TRBJ2-7; D gene unclear. The CDR3 has 14 amino acids. V lost 2 bases, J lost 0 bases, and 8 bases lay in between. Germline CDR1 LNHDA, CDR2 SQIVND (reference sequence). As DNA, the CDR3 is TGTGCCAGTAGTATAAGATGGGGCTCCTACGAGCAGTACTTC. Amino acid sequence: CASSIRWGSYEQYF.

This clone was detected only once. This chain uses TRBV4-1 with TRBJ1-5, with D unresolved. CDR1 and CDR2 (germline): MGHRA, YSYEKL. The CDR3 has 18 residues. With 2 bases removed from V and 2 bases from J, the gap between germline ends came to 19 bases. The CDR3: CASSQRGISQDGNQPQHF. The CDR3 bases are TGCGCCAGCAGCCAACGCGGGATCTCCCAGGACGGCAATCAGCCCCAGCATTTT.

The chain has TRBV6-6 and TRBJ2-3; 9 positions match TRBD1. Germline lookup yields CDR1 MNHNY and CDR2 SVGAGI (reference sequence). This CDR3 spans 15 amino acids. V shed 6 bases, J shed 3 bases, and the junction held 7 bases outside the gene matches. This CDR3 is CASSHTGGATDTQYF. The CDR3, as DNA: TGTGCCAGCAGCCACACAGGGGGCGCAACAGATACGCAGTATTTT.

The rearrangement uses TRBV28 and TRBJ2-3; 11 bases are shared with TRBD2. CDR1 and CDR2 from the germline V gene are MDHEN and SYDVKM. CDR3 length: 18 amino acids. With V trimmed by 2 bases and J by 2 bases, 9 bases remained unmatched. The CDR3 protein is CASSLRVSSGGPTDTQYF. CDR3 bases: TGTGCCAGCAGTTTAAGGGTTTCTAGCGGGGGGCCCACAGATACGCAGTATTTT.

The count of this clone is one. J is TRBJ2-1 and V is TRBV7-3; TRBD2 is a possible D gene (6 bases). The V end lost 3 bases, the J end lost 12 bases, and 12 bases lay between the germline ends. The CDR3 spans 12 residues. Germline V gene lookup returns CDR1 SGHTA and CDR2 FQGTGA. This CDR3 reads CASSFHGGPQFF. In DNA, the CDR3 is TGTGCCAGCAGCTTCCACGGGGGACCGCAGTTCTTC.

The chain couples TRBV28 to TRBJ1-1, with D unresolved. The CDR3 length is 13 residues. Germline values: CDR1 MDHEN, CDR2 SYDVKM. V dropped 4 bases and J dropped 8 bases, with 14 bases sitting between them. CDR3 nucleotide sequence: TGTGCCAGCAGTTCTCGACCCAACTGGGAAGCTTTCTTT. This encodes CASSSRPNWEAFF. The whole variable domain, remainder taken from reference TRBV28 and TRBJ1-1, is DVKVTQSSRYLVKRTGEKVFLECVQDMDHENMFWYRQDPGLGLRLIYFSYDVKMKEKGDIPEGYSVSREKKERFSLILESASTNQTSMYLCASSSRPNWEAFFGQGTRLTVV.

This clone was counted a few times. The chain uses TRBV7-8 and TRBJ2-2; D is perhaps TRBD1 (6 bases). The germline V gene has CDR1 SGHVS and CDR2 FQNEAQ. V lost 5 bases to trimming and J lost 0 bases, with 13 bases between them. This CDR3 is 16 amino acids long. CDR3 in amino acids: CASSPYRAANTGELFF. The CDR3, as DNA: TGTGCCAGCAGCCCTTACAGGGCGGCGAACACCGGGGAGCTGTTTTTT.

This clone was seen just once. This chain connects TRBV7-8 to TRBJ1-1, with D maybe TRBD1 (5 bases). Trimming took off 1 base at V and 8 bases at J, with 17 bases between the two ends. The CDR3 is made up of 15 amino acids. Germline CDR1 reads SGHVS; CDR2 reads FQNEAQ. The CDR3 nucleotides read TGTGCCAGCAGCTTAGGCACGCCCGGGGGAGGGGAAGCTTTCTTT. Its protein product is CASSLGTPGGGEAFF. Variable domain in full (rest from reference TRBV7-8 and TRBJ1-1): GAGVSQSPRYKVAKRGQDVALRCDPISGHVSLFWYQQALGQGPEFLTYFQNEAQLDKSGLPSDRFFAERPEGSVSTLKIQRTQQEDSAVYLCASSLGTPGGGEAFFGQGTRLTVV.

On this clone: Other nucleotide sequences in the sample specify the same CDR3. The chain joins TRBV5-1 to TRBJ2-7; 10 bases fit TRBD1. Germline assignment: CDR1 SGHRS and CDR2 YFSETQ. The CDR3 is made up of 15 amino acids. V gave up 2 bases and J gave up 3 bases; unmatched junction bases: 5. CDR3 bases: TGCGCCAGCAGCTTTGGGACAGGGGTGAGCTACGAGCAGTACTTC. This codes for CASSFGTGVSYEQYF. The whole variable domain, remainder taken from reference TRBV5-1 and TRBJ2-7, is KAGVTQTPRYLIKTRGQQVTLSCSPISGHRSVSWYQQTPGQGLQFLFEYFSETQRNKGNFPGRFSGRQFSNSRSEMNVSTLELGDSALYLCASSFGTGVSYEQYFGPGTRLTVT.

The chain is built from TRBV29-1 and TRBJ2-2; TRBD1 agrees at 7 bases. After removal of 5 bases from V and 0 bases from J, the junction contained 3 bases not matched to a gene. This CDR3 region has 14 residues. Germline V CDR1 and CDR2: SQVTM, ANQGSEA. The DNA for the CDR3 is TGCAGCGTTCTGGGACAGACGAACACCGGGGAGCTGTTTTTT. It codes for CSVLGQTNTGELFF.

Only a few counts were recorded for this clone. This chain connects TRBV2 to TRBJ1-2; the match to TRBD1 covers 9 bases. The germline V gene encodes CDR1 SNHLY and CDR2 FYNNEI. J gave up 6 bases and V 6 bases, and 8 bases lay outside the gene matches. The CDR3 has 14 amino acids. CDR3 DNA sequence: TGTGCCAGCAGAGGGACAGGGAGAATGAATGGCTACACCTTC. This sequence encodes CASRGTGRMNGYTF.

The chain carries TRBV30 and TRBJ2-3; D possibly corresponds to TRBD2 (5 bases). Trimming stripped 2 bases from V and 6 bases from J, with 12 bases between. This CDR3 is built from 13 residues. The germline gives CDR1 GTSNPN, CDR2 SVGIG (reference sequence). DNA of the CDR3: TGTGCCTGGAGTCCCCGGACTGCGGATACGCAGTATTTT. It is translated as CAWSPRTADTQYF.

J is TRBJ2-1 and V is TRBV19, with D unclear. V lost 2 bases to trimming and J lost 5 bases, with 7 bases between them. CDR1 is LNHDA, CDR2 SQIVND, per germline (reference sequence). This CDR3 is built from 13 residues. This CDR3 is CASSISTNNEQFF. DNA of the CDR3: TGTGCCAGTAGTATAAGCACAAACAATGAGCAGTTCTTC.

This sequence joins TRBV5-4 and TRBJ1-2, with a tentative D call TRBD1 (5 bases). Germline loops: CDR1 SGHNT, CDR2 YYREEE (reference sequence). The CDR3 consists of 15 residues. V was shortened by 5 bases and J by 8 bases, with 22 bases between the two germline ends. The CDR3 reads CASSKASGTPVGYTF. In DNA, the CDR3 is TGTGCCAGCAGTAAAGCCTCCGGGACGCCGGTGGGCTACACCTTC.